This T cell receptor beta chain originates from a study of PD-L1 blockade in urothelial cancer (dated by TCRdb to between 2016 and 2019). Notes on the research overall: Every patient began therapy at some point between 2013 and 2015 and was given atezolizumab 1,200 mg intravenously every 3 weeks. Blood samples were analyzed 3 weeks after the start of treatment (second dose) and 6 weeks after the start of treatment. Durable clinical benefit was achieved by nine patients but not by the remaining 20. An ECOG performance status of 0 or 1 was recorded for the patients, and 0 to 3 prior chemotherapy regimens had been received by the patients. Pretreatment blood TCR-seq was available for fewer than 30 patients, at least one posttreatment blood collection was obtained for 25 or so patients, and tumor TCR-seq was available for 25 or so patients. About 85% of the roughly 29 patients were identified as males with urothelial cancer of bladder origin, and a prior smoking history was reported by 18 of 29 patients. In the same patients, pretreatment tumors underwent whole exome sequencing and RNA sequencing in addition to TCR sequencing. Progression-free survival longer than 6 months counted as durable clinical benefit, and TCR features were additionally tested against both progression-free and overall survival. Pretreatment tumor samples and matched peripheral blood, collected serially before and after atezolizumab treatment, underwent TCR sequencing. An exploratory multi-omic analysis was conducted of the somatic, immune and clinical correlates of response to PD-L1 blockade with atezolizumab in urothelial cancer. A median of about 150,000 T cells and roughly 80,000 unique TCRs was obtained from blood samples, and a median clonality of 0.080 was observed.

Via the germline V gene, CDR1 is KGHSH and CDR2 LQKENI. Measured from the cysteine to the phenylalanine, the CDR3 is 14 residues long. Only the CDR3 DNA is retained, 42 bases long and in frame from the first base. From V the trimming removes 3 bases and from J it removes 7 bases, while the gene matches leave 5 bases of the junction unaccounted for. The cohort included 25 to 35 patients with locally advanced or metastatic urothelial carcinoma who were treated at Memorial Sloan Kettering on a trial protocol. Peripheral blood mononuclear cells were collected pretreatment and during treatment, with between 1 and 8 total time points obtained per patient. The Qiagen DNeasy Blood extraction kit was used to purify genomic DNA from total PBMCs and tumor samples. PBMCs were collected pretreatment and during treatment, and were isolated and stored as previously described. On this clone itself: Its specific antigen is unknown. There are no base qualities to consult, and no much larger clone falls within one base.

Synthetic TCR analog templates were spiked into each PCR to estimate absolute template abundance from read counts. The immunoSEQ assay was used to amplify TCRbeta CDR3 regions from genomic DNA with bias-controlled V and J gene primers. Sequencing of rearranged TCRbeta segments was performed at approximately 20X coverage. Per the authors' processing: Sequencing errors were corrected by clustering and CDR3s were annotated against IMGT to assign V, D and J genes. Only productive TCRbeta rearrangements were used in downstream analyses, excluding out-of-frame or stop-codon sequences. Clonality was calculated as one minus the Shannon entropy normalized by the log of the number of unique productive sequences. Fisher's exact test with Benjamini-Hochberg correction, using a cutoff of adjusted p below 0.01, was how clones that differed between time points or between blood and tumor were identified. TCRdb limited this immuneACCESS table to in-frame rearrangements with V and J called. A share of clones is missing; checked studies link under half to unresolved V genes, and the rest is unexplained. That table furnishes V, J and clone size, whereas the DNA furnished D and trimming. This sample comprises about 51,000 clones, 86% of them detected only once. The ten largest account for 16% of the sample.

Study-wide findings and limitations: At 3 weeks after the start of treatment, tumor-associated TCR clones in peripheral blood had expanded more in patients with durable benefit (n ≈ 23, p = 0.022). Improved progression-free and overall survival was associated with having pretreatment peripheral blood TCR clonality below the median. Small sample size (n ≈ 29) and many exploratory analyses mean the results are intended to be hypothesis-generating.

This receptor was identified in a man between 60 and 70 years old with urothelial cancer. The V and J segments used are TRBV18 and TRBJ1-4; 7 nucleotides in the junction match TRBD1. Sequencing used PBMCs, obtained around atezolizumab (anti-PD-L1) treatment. The encoded CDR3 is CASSPRQGTEKLFF. In nucleotides, the sequence is TGTGCCAGCTCACCCCGACAGGGAACTGAAAAACTGTTTTTT.